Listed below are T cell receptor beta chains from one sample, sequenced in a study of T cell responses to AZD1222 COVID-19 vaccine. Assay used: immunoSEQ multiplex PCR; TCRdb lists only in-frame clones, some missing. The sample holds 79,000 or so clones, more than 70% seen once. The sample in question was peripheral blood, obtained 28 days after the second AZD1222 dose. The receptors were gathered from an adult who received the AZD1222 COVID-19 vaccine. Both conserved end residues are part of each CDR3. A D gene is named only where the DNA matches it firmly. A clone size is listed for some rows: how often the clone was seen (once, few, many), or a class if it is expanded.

CASSPGPGNTIYF | TGTGCCAGCAGCCCAGGCCCAGGAAACACCATATATTTT | TRBV6-2/TRBV6-3 | . | TRBJ1-3 | .
CASSQVRSRGLYNEQFF | TGCGCCAGCAGCCAAGTCCGCAGCAGGGGCTTATACAATGAGCAGTTCTTC | TRBV4-1 | . | TRBJ2-1 | .
CASSIGGGFAEAFF | TGTGCCAGTAGTATAGGGGGAGGGTTTGCTGAAGCTTTCTTT | TRBV19 | . | TRBJ1-1 | .
CASSILFTGRNEKLFF | TGTGCCAGTAGTATACTTTTCACAGGGCGAAATGAAAAACTGTTTTTT | TRBV19 | . | TRBJ1-4 | .
CASSIDDGTEAFF | TGTGCCAGTAGTATCGATGATGGAACTGAAGCTTTCTTT | TRBV19 | . | TRBJ1-1 | .
CASNLSPRGREQYF | TGTGCCAGCAACCTCTCCCCAAGAGGGAGAGAGCAGTATTTT | TRBV27 | . | TRBJ2-3 | .
CASSWARDTWSYGYTF | TGTGCCAGCAGTTGGGCCCGGGACACTTGGAGCTATGGCTACACCTTC | TRBV6-5 | . | TRBJ1-2 | .
CASTRQGSPLHF | TGTGCCAGCACCAGGCAGGGGTCGCCCCTCCACTTT | TRBV28 | . | TRBJ1-6 | .
CASSVAAGGMGYEQYF | TGTGCCAGCAGCGTCGCAGCGGGGGGGATGGGCTACGAGCAGTACTTC | TRBV9 | . | TRBJ2-7 | TRBD2
CAIESGTESHEQYF | TGTGCCATTGAATCCGGGACAGAAAGCCACGAGCAGTACTTC | TRBV10-3 | . | TRBJ2-7 | TRBD1
CASSYFGKGSTDTQYF | TGTGCCAGCAGTTATTTCGGAAAGGGGAGCACAGATACGCAGTATTTT | TRBV6-2/TRBV6-3 | once | TRBJ2-3 | .
CASSQEASGGEGETQYF | TGTGCCAGCAGCCAAGAGGCTAGCGGGGGGGAAGGCGAGACCCAGTACTTC | TRBV4-2 | . | TRBJ2-5 | TRBD2
CASSHTGGPGQFF | TGTGCCAGCAGCCATACGGGAGGGCCCGGGCAGTTCTTC | TRBV3-1/TRBV3-2 | . | TRBJ2-1 | TRBD2
CASSPDTPQYF | TGTGCCAGCAGCCCTGACACCCCGCAGTACTTC | TRBV6-2/TRBV6-3 | once | TRBJ2-7 | .
CASSGGGTDTQYF | TGTGCCAGCAGCGGAGGGGGCACAGATACGCAGTATTTT | TRBV9 | . | TRBJ2-3 | .
CASSTAGTSYGYTF | TGCGCCAGCAGCACTGCCGGGACAAGCTATGGCTACACCTTC | TRBV5-1 | . | TRBJ1-2 | .
CASSLRTGGPNEKLFF | TGTGCCAGCAGTCTACGAACAGGGGGCCCTAATGAAAAACTGTTTTTT | TRBV13 | . | TRBJ1-4 | TRBD1
CASSSRTSGGEENEQFF | TGTGCCAGCAGCTCCCGGACTAGCGGGGGGGAAGAGAATGAGCAGTTCTTC | TRBV7-9 | . | TRBJ2-1 | TRBD2
CASSKYDNEQFF | TGTGCCAGCAGTAAGTATGACAATGAGCAGTTCTTC | TRBV6-2/TRBV6-3 | few | TRBJ2-1 | .
CASSLDYTDTQYF | TGTGCCAGCAGCTTAGACTACACAGATACGCAGTATTTT | TRBV7-2 | . | TRBJ2-3 | .
CASGTSGLAGQSEQFF | TGTGCTAGTGGCACCTCGGGACTAGCGGGGCAAAGTGAGCAGTTCTTC | TRBV12-5 | . | TRBJ2-1 | TRBD2
CASSPGRLSGNTIYF | TGTGCCAGTAGCCCGGGACGGCTGTCTGGAAACACCATATATTTT | TRBV19 | . | TRBJ1-3 | .
CASRAGDPTYEQYF | TGCGCCAGCAGAGCAGGGGACCCGACCTACGAGCAGTACTTC | TRBV5-1 | . | TRBJ2-7 | .
CASSVMGGEGEQFF | TGTGCCAGCAGCGTTATGGGAGGGGAGGGTGAGCAGTTCTTC | TRBV9 | . | TRBJ2-1 | TRBD2
CAISDGGGLQETQYF | TGTGCCATCAGTGACGGCGGGGGCCTCCAAGAGACCCAGTACTTC | TRBV10-3 | . | TRBJ2-5 | .
CASSRQGRDNSPLHF | TGTGCCAGCAGCAGACAGGGGCGAGATAATTCACCCCTCCACTTT | TRBV2 | . | TRBJ1-6 | TRBD1
CSASWGNTQYF | TGCAGCGCCTCTTGGGGGAATACGCAGTATTTT | TRBV29-1 | . | TRBJ2-3 | .
CASRQARDTQYF | TGTGCCAGCAGACAGGCTCGAGATACGCAGTATTTT | TRBV6-4 | . | TRBJ2-3 | .
CASSVGEAEPLHF | TGTGCCAGCAGCGTAGGAGAGGCGGAGCCCCTCCACTTT | TRBV9 | . | TRBJ1-6 | .
CASSPGTGSSYNEQFF | TGTGCCAGCTCACCAGGGACAGGGAGCTCCTACAATGAGCAGTTCTTC | TRBV18 | . | TRBJ2-1 | TRBD1
CASSLLQLETQYF | TGTGCCAGCAGCTTACTTCAGCTTGAGACCCAGTACTTC | TRBV7-2 | . | TRBJ2-5 | .
CASSGGTVISNQPQHF | TGTGCCAGCAGTGGTGGTACAGTTATTAGCAATCAGCCCCAGCATTTT | TRBV2 | . | TRBJ1-5 | .
CASSLGLSSYNSPLHF | TGCGCCAGCAGCCTTGGTTTGAGCTCCTATAATTCACCCCTCCACTTT | TRBV4-3 | . | TRBJ1-6 | .
CSVVGASSNQPQHF | TGCAGCGTTGTGGGGGCAAGTAGCAATCAGCCCCAGCATTTT | TRBV29-1 | . | TRBJ1-5 | .
CASSQEACRGLDSYNSPLHF | TGTGCCAGCAGCCAAGAAGCGTGTAGGGGGTTGGATTCCTATAATTCACCCCTCCACTTT | TRBV3-1/TRBV3-2 | once | TRBJ1-6 | .
CASSESGVGEQFF | TGTGCCAGCAGTGAGTCTGGGGTTGGTGAGCAGTTCTTC | TRBV25-1 | . | TRBJ2-1 | .
CANYLGTDGYTF | TGTGCCAACTACCTTGGGACAGATGGCTACACCTTC | TRBV6-9 | . | TRBJ1-2 | TRBD1
CASSRTETNLRSYNSPLHF | TGTGCCAGCAGCCGGACGGAGACTAACCTGAGGTCCTATAATTCACCCCTCCACTTT | TRBV7-9 | . | TRBJ1-6 | .
CASRPSGGAVIHEQYF | TGTGCCAGCAGACCTAGCGGGGGGGCAGTAATCCACGAGCAGTACTTC | TRBV27 | . | TRBJ2-7 | TRBD2
CASTPTEGPLPLHF | TGTGCCAGCACTCCGACAGAGGGTCCTTTACCCCTCCACTTT | TRBV6-5 | . | TRBJ1-6 | .
CASSQDWTSYEQYF | TGCGCCAGCAGCCAAGATTGGACTAGCTACGAGCAGTACTTC | TRBV4-1 | . | TRBJ2-7 | TRBD2
CATSRGLFFEQFF | TGTGCCACCAGCAGAGGCCTGTTTTTTGAGCAGTTCTTC | TRBV15 | . | TRBJ2-1 | .
CASSGARQGTYEQYF | TGTGCCAGCAGTGGGGCGAGACAGGGGACCTACGAGCAGTACTTC | TRBV6-2/TRBV6-3 | once | TRBJ2-7 | TRBD1
CASSFPEAGVETQYF | TGTGCCAGCAGCTTCCCCGAGGCGGGGGTGGAGACCCAGTACTTC | TRBV7-9 | . | TRBJ2-5 | TRBD2
CASSPESTDTQYF | TGCGCCAGCAGCCCGGAATCAACAGATACGCAGTATTTT | TRBV4-1 | . | TRBJ2-3 | .
CASSPLPRTEAFF | TGTGCCAGCTCACCACTTCCCCGCACTGAAGCTTTCTTT | TRBV18 | once | TRBJ1-1 | .
CASSLRTSGMNNEQFF | TGTGCCAGCAGCTTACGGACTAGCGGGATGAACAATGAGCAGTTCTTC | TRBV11-1 | . | TRBJ2-1 | TRBD2
CASSPQGASGSGELFF | TGCGCCAGCAGCCCACAGGGGGCGTCGGGTTCCGGGGAGCTGTTTTTT | TRBV4-1 | . | TRBJ2-2 | TRBD1
CASSLNGGLETQYF | TGTGCCAGCAGCTTAAACGGGGGGCTGGAGACCCAGTACTTC | TRBV7-2 | . | TRBJ2-5 | .
CASSYSQGPYNEQFF | TGTGCCAGCAGTTACTCGCAGGGCCCCTACAATGAGCAGTTCTTC | TRBV6-2/TRBV6-3 | few | TRBJ2-1 | .
CASSLFSGVDEQYF | TGTGCCAGCAGCTTATTTAGTGGGGTCGACGAGCAGTACTTC | TRBV11-1 | . | TRBJ2-7 | .
CASSSQGTEAFF | TGTGCCAGCAGTTCCCAGGGGACTGAAGCTTTCTTT | TRBV27 | . | TRBJ1-1 | .
CASSPSADTNYGYTF | TGTGCCAGCTCACCATCGGCGGATACGAACTATGGCTACACCTTC | TRBV18 | . | TRBJ1-2 | .